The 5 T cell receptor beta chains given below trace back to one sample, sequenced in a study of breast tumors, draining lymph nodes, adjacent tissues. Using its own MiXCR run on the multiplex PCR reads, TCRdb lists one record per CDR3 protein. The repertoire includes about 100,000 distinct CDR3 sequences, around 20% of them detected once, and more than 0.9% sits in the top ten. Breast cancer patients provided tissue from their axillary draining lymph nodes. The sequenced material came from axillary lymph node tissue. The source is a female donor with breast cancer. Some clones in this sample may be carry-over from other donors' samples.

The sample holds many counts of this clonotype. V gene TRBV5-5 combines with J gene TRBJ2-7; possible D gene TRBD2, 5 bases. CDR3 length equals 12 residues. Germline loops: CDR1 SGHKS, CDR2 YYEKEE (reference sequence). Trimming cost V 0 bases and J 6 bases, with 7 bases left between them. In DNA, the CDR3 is TGTGCCAGCAGCTTGGGGCTAGCCGAGCAGTACTTC. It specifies CASSLGLAEQYF.

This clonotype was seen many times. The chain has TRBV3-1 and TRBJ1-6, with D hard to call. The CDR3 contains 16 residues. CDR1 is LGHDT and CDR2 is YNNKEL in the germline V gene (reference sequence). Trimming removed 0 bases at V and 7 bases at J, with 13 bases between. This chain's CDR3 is CASSQDLGYRNSPLHF. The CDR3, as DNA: TGTGCCAGCAGCCAAGATTTGGGGTACAGAAATTCACCCCTCCACTTT.

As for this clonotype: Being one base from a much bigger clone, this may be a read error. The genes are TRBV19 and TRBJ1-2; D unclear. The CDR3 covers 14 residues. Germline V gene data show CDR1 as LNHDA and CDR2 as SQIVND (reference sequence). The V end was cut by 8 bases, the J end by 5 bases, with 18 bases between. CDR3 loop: CASGPGSLFYGYTF. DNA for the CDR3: TGTGCCAGTGGCCCCGGGAGTTTATTTTATGGCTACACCTTC.

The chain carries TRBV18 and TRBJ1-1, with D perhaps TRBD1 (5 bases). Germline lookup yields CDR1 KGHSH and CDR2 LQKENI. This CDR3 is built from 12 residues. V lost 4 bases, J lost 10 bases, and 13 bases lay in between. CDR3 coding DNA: TGTGCCAGCTCACGGGGGACCTCGGGAGCTTTCTTT. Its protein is CASSRGTSGAFF.

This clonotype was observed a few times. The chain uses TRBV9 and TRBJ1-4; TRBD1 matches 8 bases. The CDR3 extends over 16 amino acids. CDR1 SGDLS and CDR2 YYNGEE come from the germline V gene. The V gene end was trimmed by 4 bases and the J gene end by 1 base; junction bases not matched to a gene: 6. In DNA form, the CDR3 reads TGTGCCAGCAGCCCAACAGGGGGGGGAACTAATGAAAAACTGTTTTTT. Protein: CASSPTGGGTNEKLFF.